This T cell receptor (beta chain) emerged from a study of cytomegalovirus exposure and HLA in healthy donors. Study at large: The platform used for the 120 validation repertoires matched that of the roughly 700 first-cohort repertoires, a later analysis reported. Study observations and caveats: The listing of fewer than 200 TCR beta chains classed them as cytomegalovirus-associated. Many donors shared some public TCRs, even though most TCR sequences were rare.

A word on this clone: Its antigen is as yet unknown.

The table came from immunoSEQ multiplex PCR; TCRdb's copy has only in-frame clones and leaves some out. The sample lists fewer than 130,000 clones, 85% to 90% occurring once. From the 120-subject validation cohort, which was separate from the roughly 690-subject first cohort, the donors were drawn. V shed 7 bases, J shed 5 bases, and the junction held 9 bases outside the gene matches. The CDR3 runs to 15 residues. The germline V gene has CDR1 MNHEY and CDR2 SMNVEV (reference sequence). Sequencing was carried out using PBMCs. The receptor was derived from a woman in her twenties or thirties in good health and CMV-seropositive. The genes are TRBV27 and TRBJ2-7; TRBD2 matches at 12 bases. The CDR3 region is CASNNLAGGPNEQYF. CDR3 DNA sequence: TGTGCCAGCAACAACCTAGCGGGAGGGCCAAACGAGCAGTACTTC.